Listed below are T cell receptor beta chains from one sample, sequenced in a study of T-cell reconstitution after alpha-beta-depleted transplantation in children. TCRdb independently ran MiXCR on the PCR reads; one entry per CDR3 protein. The sample has around 130,000 distinct CDR3 sequences, about a tenth seen once. The starting material was PBMCs, mostly from graft donor cells, obtained 180 days after TCRalphabeta/CD19-depleted stem cell transplant. These receptors all stem from a girl under three years old who had a stem cell transplant for combined immunodeficiency, so the T cells may come from the graft donor. Both conserved end residues are part of each CDR3. D genes are given only for firm matches. Size is stated for part of the rows, as once, few or many counts, or as a class when the clone is expanded.

>TRBJ2-7|many|TRBV27|NA
CASKTSLAFSYEQYF
TGTGCCAGCAAAACTTCCCTTGCGTTCTCCTACGAGCAGTACTTC
>TRBJ2-1|few|TRBV29-1|NA
CSVEWGNEQFF
TGCAGCGTTGAATGGGGAAATGAGCAGTTCTTC
>TRBJ2-7|few|TRBV7-2|NA
CASSPGGTISYEQYF
TGTGCCAGCAGCCCCGGCGGCACTATCTCCTACGAGCAGTACTTC
>TRBJ1-5|few|TRBV6-5|NA
CASSYSIRVADQPQHF
TGTGCCAGCAGTTACTCGATAAGGGTAGCGGATCAGCCCCAGCATTTT
>TRBJ2-1|NA|TRBV20-1|TRBD1
CSARGWTGFNEQFF
TGCAGTGCTAGGGGGTGGACAGGGTTCAATGAGCAGTTCTTC
>TRBJ1-3|few|TRBV7-9|NA
CASKYRGNTIYF
TGTGCCAGCAAGTACAGGGGAAACACCATATATTTT
>TRBJ1-2|few|TRBV20-1|NA
CSARQGSYGYTF
TGCAGTGCTAGACAAGGATCCTATGGCTACACCTTC
>TRBJ2-7|few|TRBV20-1|NA
CSASSYEQYF
TGCAGTGCTAGTTCCTACGAGCAGTACTTC
>TRBJ2-5|many|TRBV5-1|TRBD2
CASSLPKAGGSDETQYF
TGCGCCAGCAGCTTGCCAAAAGCGGGAGGAAGTGATGAGACCCAGTACTTC
>TRBJ1-5|NA|TRBV7-2|NA
CASRQTGYSNQPQHF
TGTGCCAGCAGACAGACAGGCTATAGCAATCAGCCCCAGCATTTT
>TRBJ2-1|NA|TRBV20-1|NA
CSARGAYGTTYNEQFF
TGCAGTGCTAGAGGCGCGTACGGGACAACCTACAATGAGCAGTTCTTC
>TRBJ2-3|NA|TRBV5-5|NA
CASLEGHFTDTQYF
TGTGCCAGCTTGGAGGGACACTTCACAGATACGCAGTATTTT
>TRBJ2-3|many|TRBV18|TRBD2
CASSPGGGNTDTQYF
TGTGCCAGCTCACCAGGCGGGGGAAACACAGATACGCAGTATTTT